A single TCR beta chain is shown here with its context. The data originate from a study of blood T cell repertoires in COVID-19. Study as a whole: The samples span acute and convalescent COVID-19 from the United States, Italy and Spain. Sample material is recorded as cDNA or gDNA derived from T cells, B-cell-depleted T cells, or PBMCs.

CDR1 and CDR2 (germline): LNHDA, SQIVND (reference sequence). The trim removed 2 bases at V and 2 bases at J, leaving 7 bases unmatched. This CDR3 has 17 amino acids. Per the authors' pipeline: Estimates of nucleated cell counts were drawn from the amplification of reference gene primers. Clones were read by immunoSEQ multiplex PCR, and TCRdb kept only the in-frame ones, dropping some. V, J and clone size are those of that table, while D and trimming were read from the DNA. This table has tens of thousands of clones, around 85% appearing once. This chain uses TRBV19 with TRBJ2-3, with TRBD2 matching over 10 bases. The source is a man in his sixties or seventies with acute or convalescent COVID-19. Material: peripheral blood. The CDR3 protein is CASSITPSGGITDTQYF. CDR3 in DNA: TGTGCCAGTAGTATAACGCCTAGCGGGGGCATCACAGATACGCAGTATTTT.